The T cell receptor (beta chain) under discussion was sequenced for a study of T cells in Graves' hyperthyroidism and ophthalmopathy. Study observations and caveats: Most expanded thyroid clonotypes above 0.001 also appeared in blood.

Hyperthyroidism was newly diagnosed in patients aged 18 to 65 (duration under 2 months). Amplified regions were TCR beta CDR3 sequences from RNA transcripts. During a first-round RT-PCR of the TCR CDR3, the HTBI primer set was used. TCRdb independently ran MiXCR on the multiplex PCR reads; one entry per CDR3 protein. The table has under 400,000 distinct CDR3 sequences, around 20% seen once. V trimming: 0 bases; J trimming: 1 base; junction bases outside the gene matches: 6. There are 17 residues in the CDR3. Germline CDR1 SGHRS, CDR2 YFSETQ. This clonotype was counted ten times or more. What it recognizes is unknown.

The sequencing sample was made of blood. The sequence was collected from a woman between 50 and 59 years old with Graves' hyperthyroidism. The rearrangement links TRBV5-1 to TRBJ2-2; 7 nucleotides line up with TRBD2. For the CDR3, the DNA is TGCGCCAGCAGCTTGGGCCAGCGGGGACGGAACACCGGGGAGCTGTTTTTT. Protein product: CASSLGQRGRNTGELFF.